This T cell receptor beta chain originates from a study of blood T cell repertoires in COVID-19. Across the study: From T cells, B-cell-depleted T cells, or PBMCs came the material, which was cDNA or gDNA.

Under the authors' procedure: Amplified reference gene primers provided the basis for estimating nucleated cell counts. The repertoire was sequenced with immunoSEQ multiplex PCR; TCRdb's copy has only in-frame clones and lacks some. The DNA gave D and trimming, while V, J and clone size come from that table. In the table there are over 45,000 clones, approximately 92% of which are singletons. V gave up 2 bases and J gave up 5 bases, with 13 bases separating them. The CDR3 runs 14 residues. The germline V gene has CDR1 SGHNT and CDR2 YYREEE (reference sequence). This sequence originates from a woman aged 55-69 years with COVID-19, enrolled during active disease. The sequenced material came from peripheral blood. The V call is TRBV5-4, the J call TRBJ2-5; D is uncertain. The CDR3 is CASSLRNSEETQYF. The CDR3 nucleotides read TGTGCCAGCAGCTTAAGGAACTCGGAGGAGACCCAGTACTTC.